This entry lists 8 T cell receptor beta chains sequenced from one sample in a study of blood T cell repertoires in COVID-19. Generated by immunoSEQ multiplex PCR, the TCRdb table keeps only in-frame clones and is missing some. The repertoire includes 70,000 or so clones, roughly three quarters of them detected once, and 15% to 20% sits in the top ten. The specimen was peripheral blood. Receptor source: a man between 60 and 75 years old with acute or convalescent COVID-19.

This clone was recorded once. Other nucleotide sequences from this sample produce the same CDR3. V gene TRBV6-4 combines with J gene TRBJ2-3; possible D gene TRBD1, 6 bases. Germline lookup yields CDR1 MRHNA and CDR2 SNTAGT. Trimming left V 9 bases short and J 1 base short, with 14 bases between. CDR3 length: 14 residues. The CDR3 sequence: CASRLQGGTDTQYF. CDR3 sequence (DNA): TGTGCCAGTAGGCTACAGGGTGGCACAGATACGCAGTATTTT.

The J gene is TRBJ1-1, the V gene TRBV7-3; D might be TRBD1 (6 bases). Germline values: CDR1 SGHTA, CDR2 FQGTGA. Trimming cost V 5 bases and J 1 base, with 11 bases left between them. There are 14 residues in the CDR3. The CDR3: CASSPNRENTEAFF. The CDR3 DNA reads as TGTGCCAGCAGCCCAAACAGGGAGAACACTGAAGCTTTCTTT.

The chain carries TRBV7-9 and TRBJ1-4; TRBD1 matches at 9 bases. V lost 5 bases, J lost 7 bases, and 5 bases stayed unmatched. Per germline, CDR1 SEHNR and CDR2 FQNEAQ (reference sequence). There are 14 residues in the CDR3. The CDR3 reads CASSLQGAREKLFF. DNA for the CDR3: TGTGCCAGCAGCCTACAGGGGGCGCGTGAAAAACTGTTTTTT. The full variable domain, completed using reference TRBV7-9 and TRBJ1-4, is DTGVSQNPRHKITKRGQNVTFRCDPISEHNRLYWYRQTLGQGPEFLTYFQNEAQLEKSRLLSDRFSAERPKGSFSTLEIQRTEQGDSAMYLCASSLQGAREKLFFGSGTQLSVL.

The rearrangement joins TRBV30 to TRBJ1-5; 8 positions match TRBD1. This CDR3 has 14 amino acids. With 1 base clipped from V and 6 bases from J, the junction kept 5 bases outside the gene matches. The V gene's germline CDR1 is GTSNPN and CDR2 SVGIG (reference sequence). CDR3 nucleotide sequence: TGTGCCTGGAGTGGCGGGACAGGAGGTCAGCCCCAGCATTTT. It is translated as CAWSGGTGGQPQHF. Variable domain in full (rest from reference TRBV30 and TRBJ1-5): SQTIHQWPATLVQPVGSPLSLECTVEGTSNPNLYWYRQAAGRGLQLLFYSVGIGQISSEVPQNLSASRPQDRQFILSSKKLLLSDSGFYLCAWSGGTGGQPQHFGDGTRLSIL.

The gene calls are TRBV4-1 and TRBJ2-7; 7 bases line up with TRBD1. Germline CDR1 is MGHRA and CDR2 is YSYEKL. CDR3 length: 15 residues. J gave up 4 bases and V 4 bases, and 10 bases lay outside the gene matches. CDR3 nucleotide sequence: TGCGCCAGCAGCCCTCGTGACAGGGCACCGTACGAGCAGTACTTC. Residues: CASSPRDRAPYEQYF.

CDR3 bases: TGCGCCAGCAGCTTGAGTAGACAGGGTAATTCACCCCTCCACTTT. It translates to CASSLSRQGNSPLHF. The chain combines TRBV5-1 with TRBJ1-6; TRBD1 aligns across 7 bases. The CDR3 has 15 amino acids. Per germline, CDR1 SGHRS and CDR2 YFSETQ. V lost 1 base, J lost 6 bases, and 4 bases stayed unmatched.

This chain links TRBV6-2 or TRBV6-3 with TRBJ1-4, with 11 bases matching TRBD1. V lost 6 bases and J lost 8; bases outside the gene matches: 14. Germline V CDR1 and CDR2: MNHEY, SVGEGT. This CDR3 contains 17 residues. CDR3 coding DNA: TGTGCCAGCAGCCGCCAGCGGGGACAGGGGGTCGGAGAAAAACTGTTTTTT. Its protein product is CASSRQRGQGVGEKLFF.

The chain combines TRBV11-3 with TRBJ2-3, with D maybe TRBD1 (8 bases). The CDR3 contains 15 residues. Germline CDR1 reads SGHNT; CDR2 reads YENEEA. Trimming pared 5 bases from V and 4 bases from J, leaving 16 bases between. The CDR3 coding sequence is TGTGCCAGCAGCCACAGGGGGGGGCGAGCAGATACGCAGTATTTT. It specifies CASSHRGGRADTQYF.